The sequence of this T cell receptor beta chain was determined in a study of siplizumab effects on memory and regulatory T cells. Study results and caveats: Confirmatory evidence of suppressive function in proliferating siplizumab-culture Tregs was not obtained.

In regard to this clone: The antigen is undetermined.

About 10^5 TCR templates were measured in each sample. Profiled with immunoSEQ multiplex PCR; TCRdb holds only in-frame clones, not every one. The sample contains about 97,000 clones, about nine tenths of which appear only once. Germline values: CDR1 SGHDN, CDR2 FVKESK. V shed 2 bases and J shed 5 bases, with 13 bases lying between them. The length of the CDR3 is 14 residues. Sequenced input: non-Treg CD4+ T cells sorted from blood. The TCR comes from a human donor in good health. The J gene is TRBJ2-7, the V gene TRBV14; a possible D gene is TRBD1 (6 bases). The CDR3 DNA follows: TGTGCCAGCAGCCAAATCAGGGGAGCCCACGAGCAGTACTTC. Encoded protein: CASSQIRGAHEQYF.